One T cell receptor (beta chain) is described in this entry. Antigen unknown. TCRdb keeps only in-frame clones here, not all; method: immunoSEQ multiplex PCR. The sample holds hundreds of thousands of clones, about 90% seen once. The sample comes from a study of Ad26.COV2.S vaccination and SARS-CoV-2 variants. Study background: In the COV1001 trial, the donor was in the Ad26.COV2.S arm. Study-level results: For non-spike TCRs, breadth in vaccine recipients resembled that in placebo recipients.

The treatment denotes: 15 to 20 received Ad26.COV2.S at low or high dose, single or two shots; 5 received placebo; per-sample allocation not given. Specimens were obtained on day 63 following the first vaccine or placebo injection. Germline CDR1 and CDR2: SGHRS and YFSETQ. The CDR3 spans 15 residues. The V end was cut by 4 bases, the J end by 5 bases, with 15 bases between. The genes are TRBV5-1 and TRBJ2-2; perhaps TRBD2 as D (6 bases). The sample consisted of peripheral blood, taken in a trial of Ad26.COV2.S vaccine versus placebo. The sequence derives from a person aged 18-60 years who received the Ad26.COV2.S COVID-19 vaccine or a placebo. The CDR3 coding sequence is TGCGCCAGCAGCACTCATCCGGCGGGGACCGGGGAGCTGTTTTTT. The encoded protein is CASSTHPAGTGELFF.